This T cell receptor beta chain is drawn from a study of blood T cell repertoires in COVID-19. Study background: Some COVID-19 samples were acute and others convalescent; all came from the United States, Italy and Spain. PBMCs, B-cell-depleted T cells, or T cells were the source of the cDNA or gDNA that made up the material.

Trimming stripped 7 bases from V and 3 bases from J, with 12 bases between. The CDR3 sequence is 12 residues long. From germline, CDR1 is SQVTM and CDR2 ANQGSEA. This clone turned up a few times. Original analysis: The assay estimated nucleated cells by amplifying reference gene primers. The repertoire was sequenced with immunoSEQ multiplex PCR; TCRdb's copy has only in-frame clones and lacks some. The DNA gave D and trimming, while V, J and clone size come from that table. The sample has over 100,000 clones; over 75% are singletons. The sequenced material came from peripheral blood. The chain has TRBV29-1 and TRBJ1-2; tentatively, D is TRBD1 (6 bases). The TCR originated in a woman in her forties or fifties with acute or convalescent COVID-19. The CDR3 loop reads CSANRADYGYTF. In DNA, the CDR3 is TGCAGCGCTAACAGGGCCGACTATGGCTACACCTTC.